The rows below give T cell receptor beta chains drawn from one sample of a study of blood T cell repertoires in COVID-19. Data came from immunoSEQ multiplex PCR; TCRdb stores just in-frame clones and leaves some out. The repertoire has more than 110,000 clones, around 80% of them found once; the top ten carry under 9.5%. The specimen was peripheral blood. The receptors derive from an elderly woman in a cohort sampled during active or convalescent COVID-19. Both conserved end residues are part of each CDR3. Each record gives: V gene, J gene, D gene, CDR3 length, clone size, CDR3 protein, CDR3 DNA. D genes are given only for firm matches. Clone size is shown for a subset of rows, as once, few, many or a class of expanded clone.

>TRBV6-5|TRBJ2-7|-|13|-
CASRGSSSYEQYF
TGTGCCAGCCGGGGGTCCTCCTCCTACGAGCAGTACTTC
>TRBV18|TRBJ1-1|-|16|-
CASSPDSFPMNTEAFF
TGTGCCAGCTCACCAGACAGTTTTCCAATGAACACTGAAGCTTTCTTT
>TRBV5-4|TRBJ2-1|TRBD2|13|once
CASSLSIGGEQFF
TGTGCCAGCAGCCTATCTATCGGGGGGGAGCAGTTCTTC
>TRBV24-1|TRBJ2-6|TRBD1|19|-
CATSDPPGQGVSGANVLTF
TGTGCCACCAGTGACCCACCGGGACAGGGGGTGTCTGGGGCCAACGTCCTGACTTTC
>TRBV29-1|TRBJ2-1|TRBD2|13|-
CSVGRGRRREQFF
TGCAGCGTTGGGCGGGGGAGGCGAAGGGAGCAGTTCTTC
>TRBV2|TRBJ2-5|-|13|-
CASRRQPQETQYF
TGTGCCTCACGAAGACAGCCCCAAGAGACCCAGTACTTC
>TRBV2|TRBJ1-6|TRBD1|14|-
CASTLDRVRSPLHF
TGTGCCAGCACCCTGGACAGGGTTCGCTCACCCCTCCACTTT
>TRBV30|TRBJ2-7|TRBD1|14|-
CAWSTRTGNYEQYF
TGTGCCTGGAGTACCAGGACAGGGAACTACGAGCAGTACTTC
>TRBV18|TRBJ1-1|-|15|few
CASSLPPGVNTEAFF
TGTGCCAGCTCACTCCCCCCCGGAGTGAACACTGAAGCTTTCTTT
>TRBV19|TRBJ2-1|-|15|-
CASSMPGGYYNEQFF
TGTGCCAGTAGTATGCCGGGGGGCTATTACAATGAGCAGTTCTTC
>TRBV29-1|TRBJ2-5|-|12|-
CSVDATEETQYF
TGCAGCGTTGACGCGACAGAAGAGACCCAGTACTTC
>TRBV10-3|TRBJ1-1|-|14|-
CAISDGGSRTEAFF
TGTGCCATCAGTGATGGCGGAAGCCGCACTGAAGCTTTCTTT
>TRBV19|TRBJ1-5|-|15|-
CASSSREGLNQPQHF
TGTGCCAGTAGTTCCCGGGAGGGCCTCAATCAGCCCCAGCATTTT
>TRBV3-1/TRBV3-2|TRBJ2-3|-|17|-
CASSQYGGGAGTDTQYF
TGTGCCAGCAGCCAATATGGAGGGGGCGCGGGGACAGATACGCAGTATTTT
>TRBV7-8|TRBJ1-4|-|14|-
CASSRDNSNEKLFF
TGTGCCAGCAGCCGGGACAACTCTAATGAAAAACTGTTTTTT
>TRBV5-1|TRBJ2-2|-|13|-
CASSLVLAGELFF
TGCGCCAGCAGCTTGGTGCTAGCCGGGGAGCTGTTTTTT
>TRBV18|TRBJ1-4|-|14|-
CASSPSTGYEKLFF
TGTGCCAGCTCACCCAGTACAGGGTACGAAAAACTGTTTTTT
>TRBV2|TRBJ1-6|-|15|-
CASTSDIPYNSPLHF
TGTGCCAGCACCTCAGACATCCCCTATAATTCACCCCTCCACTTT
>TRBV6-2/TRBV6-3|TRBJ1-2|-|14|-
CASSGGQGYQGYTF
TGTGCCAGCAGTGGAGGGCAAGGTTATCAGGGCTACACCTTC
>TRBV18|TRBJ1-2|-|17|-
CASSPYADRVFNYGYTF
TGTGCCAGCTCACCATACGCGGACAGAGTATTCAACTATGGCTACACCTTC
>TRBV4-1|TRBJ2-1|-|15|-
CASSAIELSYNEQFF
TGCGCCAGCAGCGCCATAGAGTTATCCTACAATGAGCAGTTCTTC
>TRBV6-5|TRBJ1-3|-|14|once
CASSPGESGNTIYF
TGTGCCAGCAGTCCGGGAGAATCTGGAAACACCATATATTTT
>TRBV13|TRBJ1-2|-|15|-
CASSLSGQRHYGYTF
TGTGCCAGCAGCTTATCTGGACAGAGACACTATGGCTACACCTTC
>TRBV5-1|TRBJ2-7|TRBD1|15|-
CASSWRTGGAYEQYF
TGCGCCAGCAGCTGGAGGACAGGGGGCGCGTACGAGCAGTACTTC
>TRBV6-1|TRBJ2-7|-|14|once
CASSEQGISYEQYF
TGTGCCAGCAGTGAACAGGGGATCAGCTACGAGCAGTACTTC
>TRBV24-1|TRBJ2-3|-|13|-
CATNGGATDTQYF
TGTGCCACCAATGGCGGGGCAACAGATACGCAGTATTTT
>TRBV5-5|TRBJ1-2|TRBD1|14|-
CASSWTGGYYGYTF
TGTGCCAGCAGCTGGACAGGCGGGTACTATGGCTACACCTTC
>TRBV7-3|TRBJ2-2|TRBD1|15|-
CASSRTGALTGELFF
TGTGCCAGCAGCCGGACAGGGGCCCTCACCGGGGAGCTGTTTTTT
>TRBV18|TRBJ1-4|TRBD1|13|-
CASSDREHEKLFF
TGTGCCAGCTCCGACAGGGAACACGAAAAACTGTTTTTT
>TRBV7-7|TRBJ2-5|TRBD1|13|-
CASSRDRQETQYF
TGTGCCAGCAGCCGGGACAGGCAAGAGACCCAGTACTTC
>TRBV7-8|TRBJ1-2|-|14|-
CASSLGAGNYGYTF
TGTGCCAGCAGCTTAGGAGCAGGAAACTATGGCTACACCTTC
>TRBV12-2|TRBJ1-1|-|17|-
CASRPSTRQDMNTEAFF
TGTGCAAGTCGACCAAGCACCCGACAGGACATGAACACTGAAGCTTTCTTT
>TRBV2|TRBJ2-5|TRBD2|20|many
CASSQGGTSGGASLLETQYF
TGTGCCAGCAGCCAAGGTGGGACTAGCGGGGGGGCCTCTTTGTTAGAGACCCAGTACTTC